Below are 17 T cell receptor beta chains sequenced from a single sample in a study of blood T cells in healthy people across ages. Sample-barcoded 5' priming and a J-beta primer mix drove a second PCR of 7 to 11 cycles. A single record per CDR3 protein comes from TCRdb applying MiXCR to the 5' RACE reads. The table includes about 1.4 million distinct CDR3 sequences, around 59% detected once. Specimen: blood. These receptors all come from a man in his late teens or twenties in good health.

The V call is TRBV20-1, the J call TRBJ2-7; unclear D gene. CDR1 is DFQATT and CDR2 is SNEGSKA in the germline V gene (reference sequence). Trimming removed 4 bases from V and 4 bases from J, with 11 bases in between. The CDR3 runs to 12 residues. The CDR3 DNA reads as TGCAGTGCTATCGGGCGGCCATACGAGCAGTACTTC. Translating gives CSAIGRPYEQYF.

CDR3 coding DNA: TGTGCCAGCAGTTCAGTACGGCAGATGATCTACGAGCAGTACTTC. Its translation: CASSSVRQMIYEQYF. J is TRBJ2-7 and V is TRBV12-3 or TRBV12-4, with D unclear. The CDR3 has 15 amino acids. V lost 4 bases, J lost 3 bases, and 16 bases lay in between.

The gene calls are TRBV20-1 and TRBJ2-3; 8 nucleotides agree with TRBD1. CDR1 is DFQATT, CDR2 SNEGSKA, per germline (reference sequence). The CDR3 runs to 16 residues. The V and J ends lost 6 bases and 2 bases, in that order; junction bases with no gene match: 13. The CDR3 sequence: CSAMTIETGDTDTQYF. The DNA for the CDR3 is TGCAGTGCCATGACTATAGAGACAGGGGACACAGATACGCAGTATTTT.

This clonotype was counted between two and nine times. The chain links TRBV20-1 to TRBJ1-6; D is perhaps TRBD1 (5 bases). Germline V lookup: CDR1 DFQATT, CDR2 SNEGSKA (reference sequence). Trimming pared 3 bases from V and 8 bases from J, leaving 11 bases between. This CDR3 is built from 13 residues. In DNA, the CDR3 is TGCAGTGCTAGGGACCAGGGCCATTCACCCCTCCACTTT. It yields the protein CSARDQGHSPLHF.

This clonotype was detected once. The gene calls are TRBV15 and TRBJ2-3; D unclear. Between the trimmed V and J ends, which lost 1 base and 2 bases, there was a span of 1 base. Germline CDR1 and CDR2: LNHNV and YYDKDF (reference sequence). This CDR3 contains 12 residues. The CDR3 is CATSRVTDTQYF. CDR3 bases: TGTGCCACCAGCAGAGTCACAGATACGCAGTATTTT.

This chain joins TRBV12-3 or TRBV12-4 and TRBJ2-1, with D hard to call. The V end lost 1 base, the J end lost 5 bases, and 6 bases lay between the germline ends. The CDR3 totals 13 residues. Here the CDR3 reads CASSLDWNNEQFF. Here the CDR3 DNA reads TGTGCCAGCAGTTTAGACTGGAACAATGAGCAGTTCTTC.

The chain is built from TRBV2 and TRBJ1-1, with no clear D. Germline V CDR1 and CDR2: SNHLY, FYNNEI. The CDR3 is 13 amino acids. V was pared by 7 bases and J by 0 bases, with 9 bases between. The DNA for the CDR3 is TGTGCCAGCATCGGGGTGGTGAACACTGAAGCTTTCTTT. Protein sequence: CASIGVVNTEAFF.

This chain connects TRBV20-1 to TRBJ2-2; no clear D. Germline values: CDR1 DFQATT, CDR2 SNEGSKA (reference sequence). This CDR3 contains 13 residues. V lost 6 bases, J lost 3 bases, and 11 bases lay in between. CDR3 sequence: CSAQERDTGELFF. The DNA for the CDR3 is TGCAGTGCCCAGGAACGGGACACCGGGGAGCTGTTTTTT.

The chain combines TRBV5-1 with TRBJ2-7; weak D call: TRBD2 (5 bases). CDR1 and CDR2 from the germline V gene are SGHRS and YFSETQ. V was cut by 1 base and J by 2 bases, with 13 bases left in between. The length of the CDR3 is 15 residues. In DNA form, the CDR3 reads TGCGCCAGCAGCTTGAAGGTACTCGGGGCCTACGAGCAGTACTTC. Protein product: CASSLKVLGAYEQYF. Complete variable domain (other parts from reference TRBV5-1 and TRBJ2-7): KAGVTQTPRYLIKTRGQQVTLSCSPISGHRSVSWYQQTPGQGLQFLFEYFSETQRNKGNFPGRFSGRQFSNSRSEMNVSTLELGDSALYLCASSLKVLGAYEQYFGPGTRLTVT.

This chain uses TRBV6-1 with TRBJ1-2; 10 bases line up with TRBD1. The CDR3 has 15 amino acids. The J segment lost 6 bases and the V segment lost 2 bases, leaving 6 bases of the junction unmatched. Germline assignment: CDR1 MNHNS and CDR2 SASEGT. Written as DNA, the CDR3 is TGTGCCAGCAGTGAAACGACAGGGGGCGGTGATGGCTACACCTTC. Amino acids: CASSETTGGGDGYTF.

In this sample, this clonotype turned up a few times. The chain combines TRBV6-6 with TRBJ2-7, with D unclear. CDR1 and CDR2 (germline): MNHNY, SVGAGI (reference sequence). V lost 3 bases and J 3 bases, leaving 9 bases between the germline ends. This CDR3 comprises 13 residues. The CDR3 nucleotides read TGTGCCAGCAGTTATTTTTTGGGCTACGAGCAGTACTTC. This codes for CASSYFLGYEQYF.

This clonotype was picked up many times. This chain connects TRBV5-1 to TRBJ2-5; tentatively, D is TRBD1 or TRBD2 (5 bases each). The CDR3 is 15 residues long. Trimming stripped 4 bases from V and 5 bases from J, with 18 bases between. Per the germline V gene, CDR1 is SGHRS and CDR2 is YFSETQ. CDR3 amino acids: CASSQQPGRLETQYF. The DNA for the CDR3 is TGCGCCAGCAGCCAACAACCGGGACGACTGGAGACCCAGTACTTC.

CDR3: CASSPTGQASYNEQFF. The CDR3 nucleotides are TGCGCCAGCAGCCCCACCGGACAGGCGTCCTACAATGAGCAGTTCTTC. This rearrangement joins TRBV5-1 to TRBJ2-1; 7 positions match TRBD1. CDR1 and CDR2 from the germline V gene are SGHRS and YFSETQ. The CDR3 covers 16 residues. Germline trimming cut 4 bases from V and 1 base from J; bases unmatched to any gene: 8. Together with reference TRBV5-1 and TRBJ2-1, the CDR3 gives the full variable domain: KAGVTQTPRYLIKTRGQQVTLSCSPISGHRSVSWYQQTPGQGLQFLFEYFSETQRNKGNFPGRFSGRQFSNSRSEMNVSTLELGDSALYLCASSPTGQASYNEQFFGPGTRLTVL.

V and J are TRBV20-1 and TRBJ2-3; the match to TRBD2 covers 11 bases. Per germline, CDR1 DFQATT and CDR2 SNEGSKA (reference sequence). The junction had 6 bases not matched to a gene; V was cut back by 5 bases and J by 5 bases. The CDR3 has 14 residues. The CDR3 DNA is TGCAGTGCTGAAGCCCTAGCGGGAGGAGATACGCAGTATTTT. It codes for CSAEALAGGDTQYF.

The chain couples TRBV2 to TRBJ2-1; maybe TRBD2 (5 bases). Between the trimmed V and J ends, which lost 2 bases and 2 bases, there was a span of 10 bases. The CDR3 loop spans 15 amino acids. The germline gives CDR1 SNHLY, CDR2 FYNNEI. This CDR3 is CASSEQLVAYNEQFF. The CDR3, as DNA: TGTGCCAGCAGTGAACAACTAGTCGCCTACAATGAGCAGTTCTTC.

The table lists this clonotype with a few counts. V gene TRBV6-5 combines with J gene TRBJ1-6; 8 bases match TRBD1. Germline V gene data show CDR1 as MNHEY and CDR2 as SVGAGI. The V and J ends lost 5 bases and 7 bases, in that order; junction bases with no gene match: 7. The CDR3 totals 15 residues. CDR3 sequence: CASSMPGQVNSPLHF. The CDR3 DNA is TGTGCCAGCAGTATGCCGGGACAGGTGAATTCACCCCTCCACTTT.

This sequence joins TRBV6-5 and TRBJ2-3; D is uncertain. V lost 6 bases and J 4 bases, leaving 17 bases between the germline ends. CDR1 is MNHEY, CDR2 SVGAGI, per germline. The CDR3 contains 15 residues. This CDR3 reads CASRVEYLIADTQYF. The CDR3 DNA sequence: TGTGCCAGCAGGGTCGAGTACCTCATCGCAGATACGCAGTATTTT.